What follows is one T cell receptor beta chain and its context. This entry comes from a study of blood T cell repertoires in COVID-19. Across the study: Sites across the United States, Italy and Spain contributed samples from acute and convalescent COVID-19.

CDR3 length equals 15 residues. The V segment lost 4 bases and the J segment 5 bases; nucleotides outside the gene matches: 9. Germline loops: CDR1 KGHDR, CDR2 SFDVKD. Ages ranged from 18 to 89 years, with residence in some 25 US areas. Self-reported history from a screening survey and questionnaire set each donor's cohort. Recovery among Cohort 3 donors was established by two negative PCRs, clearance, or symptom resolution. Only in-frame clones appear in the TCRdb table, and some are missing; sequencing was by immunoSEQ multiplex PCR. There are fewer than 400,000 clones in the sample; approximately 85% occur only once, and 2.2% lies in the top ten.

This chain uses TRBV24-1 with TRBJ1-1, with TRBD1 identical over 7 bases. The sequenced material came from PBMCs or T cells enriched from blood (not recorded which). The TCR originated in a man aged 25-45 years who had recovered from COVID-19. CDR3: CATSENEGAGTEAFF. In DNA form, the CDR3 reads TGTGCCACCAGTGAAAATGAGGGGGCCGGTACTGAAGCTTTCTTT.